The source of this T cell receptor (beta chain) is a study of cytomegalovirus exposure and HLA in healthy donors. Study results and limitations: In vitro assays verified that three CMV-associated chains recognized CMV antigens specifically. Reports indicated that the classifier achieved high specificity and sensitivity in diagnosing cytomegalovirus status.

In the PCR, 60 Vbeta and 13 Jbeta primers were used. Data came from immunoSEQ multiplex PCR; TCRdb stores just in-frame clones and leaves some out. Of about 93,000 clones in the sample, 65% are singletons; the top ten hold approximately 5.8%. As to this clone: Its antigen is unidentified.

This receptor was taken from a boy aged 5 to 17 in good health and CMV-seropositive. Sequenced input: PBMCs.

CDR3 sequence: CASSPTQIRNTEAFF. The CDR3 coding sequence is TGTGCCAGCAGCCCAACACAAATCCGAAACACTGAAGCTTTCTTT. V gene TRBV14 combines with J gene TRBJ1-1; no reliable D call. With 4 bases removed from V and 2 bases from J, the gap between germline ends came to 14 bases. Germline lookup yields CDR1 SGHDN and CDR2 FVKESK. This CDR3 is built from 15 residues.